A selection of T cell receptor beta chains follows, all from one sample in a study of OX40 agonist ivuxolimab in advanced cancers. The assay was immunoSEQ multiplex PCR, and TCRdb's table has in-frame clones only and misses some. Here the sample spans roughly 19,000 clones, about four fifths being singletons. The material sequenced was CD4+ or CD8+ T cells sorted from blood, taken in a trial of the OX40 agonist ivuxolimab. Receptor source: an adult with an advanced solid tumor such as melanoma, head and neck, liver or kidney cancer. CDR3s include the opening cysteine and the closing phenylalanine or tryptophan. The D gene is left open where the match is weak. Where a row states a size, it is once, few, many or the class of an expanded clone; other rows omit it.

d_gene,j_gene,len,v_gene,abundance,CDR3aa,CDR3nt
-,TRBJ1-4,17,TRBV7-9,-,CASSSTEDIATNEKLFF,TGTGCCAGCAGTTCGACAGAGGACATAGCAACTAATGAAAAACTGTTTTTT
-,TRBJ2-7,13,TRBV6-5,-,CASSYSRTYEQYF,TGTGCCAGCAGTTACTCGAGAACATACGAGCAGTACTTC
-,TRBJ1-2,13,TRBV9,-,CASSLGDNYGYTF,TGTGCCAGCAGCCTCGGCGATAACTATGGCTACACCTTC
-,TRBJ2-1,13,TRBV29-1,-,CSVEENPYNEQFF,TGCAGCGTTGAAGAGAACCCCTACAATGAGCAGTTCTTC
TRBD1,TRBJ1-5,15,TRBV7-6,-,CASSPETGGGQPQHF,TGTGCCAGCAGCCCTGAGACAGGGGGGGGTCAGCCCCAGCATTTT
-,TRBJ2-5,13,TRBV10-3,once,CAMGGAGEETQYF,TGTGCCATGGGGGGGGCGGGTGAAGAGACCCAGTACTTC
-,TRBJ1-2,15,TRBV7-2,-,CASSLLGSQDYGYTF,TGTGCCAGCAGCCTCCTCGGGTCCCAGGACTATGGCTACACCTTC
TRBD1,TRBJ1-2,16,TRBV19,-,CASSSRPGQRIYGYTF,TGTGCCAGTAGTTCACGACCGGGACAGAGAATCTATGGCTACACCTTC
TRBD2,TRBJ2-4,14,TRBV7-2,-,CASSLNGLAHTQYF,TGTGCCAGCAGCTTAAACGGACTAGCGCATACCCAGTACTTC
-,TRBJ2-1,11,TRBV12-2,few,CASRLLNEQFF,TGTGCAAGTCGCTTACTTAATGAGCAGTTCTTC
-,TRBJ1-1,13,TRBV29-1,-,CSYMDRKNTEAFF,TGCAGCTATATGGACAGAAAGAACACTGAAGCTTTCTTT
TRBD1,TRBJ1-2,14,TRBV13,-,CASSFLQGLEGYTF,TGTGCCAGCAGCTTCCTACAGGGGTTAGAGGGCTACACCTTC
-,TRBJ1-1,14,TRBV6-5,-,CASRGGQGPPEAFF,TGTGCCAGCCGGGGGGGGCAGGGGCCTCCTGAAGCTTTCTTT
TRBD1,TRBJ1-3,16,TRBV10-3,-,CAISDPGTGAGNTIYF,TGTGCCATCAGTGATCCCGGGACAGGGGCTGGAAACACCATATATTTT
-,TRBJ1-1,10,TRBV7-9,medium-sized,CASSLPEAFF,TGTGCCAGCAGCTTACCTGAAGCTTTCTTT
-,TRBJ2-7,14,TRBV7-9,-,CASSSEDREEEQYF,TGTGCCAGCAGCTCAGAAGACAGGGAGGAGGAGCAGTACTTC
TRBD1,TRBJ2-1,15,TRBV2,-,CASSRTGKLRDEQFF,TGTGCCAGCAGTAGGACAGGGAAGTTGCGGGATGAGCAGTTCTTC
-,TRBJ2-7,14,TRBV27,-,CASSLSRSGYEQYF,TGTGCCAGCAGTTTGTCCAGATCAGGCTACGAGCAGTACTTC
-,TRBJ1-4,18,TRBV19,-,CASKESPLGARANEKLFF,TGTGCCAGTAAAGAGAGCCCCCTCGGGGCGAGAGCTAATGAAAAACTGTTTTTT
-,TRBJ2-2,16,TRBV7-9,-,CASSPRQVGSTGELFF,TGTGCCAGCAGCCCCAGACAGGTTGGGTCCACCGGGGAGCTGTTTTTT
TRBD1,TRBJ2-6,15,TRBV6-5,-,CASTPTGGLPNVLTF,TGTGCCAGCACCCCGACAGGGGGCTTGCCCAACGTCCTGACTTTC
-,TRBJ2-7,14,TRBV2,-,CAGSLGGGAYEQYF,TGTGCCGGCAGCCTCGGAGGTGGAGCCTACGAGCAGTACTTC
-,TRBJ1-1,13,TRBV7-3,-,CASSSGANTEAFF,TGTGCCAGCAGCTCCGGGGCCAACACTGAAGCTTTCTTT
-,TRBJ1-5,15,TRBV9,-,CASSEGSGGNQPQHF,TGTGCCAGCAGCGAAGGTTCGGGGGGCAACCAGCCCCAGCATTTT
TRBD1,TRBJ2-3,16,TRBV9,-,CASSGVGQGETDTQYF,TGTGCCAGCAGCGGAGTGGGACAGGGGGAGACAGATACGCAGTATTTT
-,TRBJ1-2,14,TRBV4-1,-,CAGSQEPGAGGYTF,TGCGCCGGCAGCCAAGAACCGGGGGCCGGCGGCTACACCTTC
-,TRBJ2-2,13,TRBV19,-,CASSIVRTGELFF,TGTGCCAGTAGTATAGTCCGCACCGGGGAGCTGTTTTTT
-,TRBJ2-1,15,TRBV2,-,CASSERGTPRGEQFF,TGTGCCAGCAGTGAGCGGGGAACCCCCCGGGGTGAGCAGTTCTTC
-,TRBJ1-5,13,TRBV18,-,CASSPSENQPQHF,TGTGCCAGCTCACCAAGTGAGAATCAGCCCCAGCATTTT
TRBD1,TRBJ1-2,13,TRBV7-9,few,CASSGQGLLGYTF,TGTGCCAGCAGCGGACAGGGCCTTCTTGGCTACACCTTC
-,TRBJ1-5,14,TRBV30,-,CAWRDRGPNQPQHF,TGTGCCTGGAGGGACCGGGGCCCGAATCAGCCCCAGCATTTT
-,TRBJ1-1,12,TRBV6-1,once,CASSEAGGWAFF,TGTGCCAGCAGTGAAGCTGGAGGGTGGGCTTTCTTT
TRBD2,TRBJ2-5,16,TRBV7-2,-,CASSLASAGAGETQYF,TGTGCCAGCAGCTTAGCATCGGCGGGAGCTGGGGAGACCCAGTACTTC
-,TRBJ1-1,13,TRBV9,-,CASSPQADTEAFF,TGTGCCAGCAGCCCCCAGGCGGACACTGAAGCTTTCTTT
-,TRBJ2-5,15,TRBV6-1,-,CASRELGGPPGTQYF,TGTGCCAGCAGGGAGCTAGGGGGACCGCCGGGGACCCAGTACTTC
TRBD1,TRBJ2-3,14,TRBV7-3,-,CASSSGQGADTQYF,TGTGCCAGCAGCTCCGGACAGGGGGCAGATACGCAGTATTTT
-,TRBJ2-3,13,TRBV30,-,CAWSVSRSDTQYF,TGTGCCTGGAGTGTATCAAGGTCAGATACGCAGTATTTT
-,TRBJ1-5,13,TRBV10-1,-,CASGGRGNQPQHF,TGCGCCAGTGGAGGTAGGGGTAATCAGCCCCAGCATTTT
-,TRBJ1-1,14,TRBV7-2,-,CASSLWGAGTEAFF,TGTGCCAGCAGCTTATGGGGGGCGGGAACTGAAGCTTTCTTT
-,TRBJ2-7,14,TRBV7-9,-,CASSSDIGGYEQYF,TGTGCCAGCAGCTCTGACATCGGCGGCTACGAGCAGTACTTC
-,TRBJ1-5,16,TRBV27,-,CASSLSAGGYNQPQHF,TGTGCCAGCAGTTTATCGGCGGGAGGATACAATCAGCCCCAGCATTTT
-,TRBJ1-1,15,TRBV5-5,-,CASSLDRAGEQGAFF,TGTGCCAGCAGCTTGGATAGGGCTGGTGAACAAGGGGCTTTCTTT
TRBD1,TRBJ1-4,15,TRBV28,once,CASSFQGRGNEKLFF,TGTGCCAGCAGTTTCCAGGGCAGGGGGAATGAAAAACTGTTTTTT
-,TRBJ1-2,15,TRBV6-1,few,CASSEVWGTNYGYTF,TGTGCCAGCAGTGAAGTTTGGGGCACCAACTATGGCTACACCTTC
-,TRBJ1-1,12,TRBV4-2,-,CASSQVTSEAFF,TGTGCCAGCAGCCAAGTGACCTCTGAAGCTTTCTTT
TRBD2,TRBJ2-1,14,TRBV9,-,CASSGGRVYNEQFF,TGTGCCAGCAGCGGCGGGAGGGTTTACAATGAGCAGTTCTTC
-,TRBJ1-1,14,TRBV6-5,-,CASSRGQLNTEAFF,TGTGCCAGCAGCCGCGGACAGCTGAACACTGAAGCTTTCTTT
-,TRBJ2-7,15,TRBV27,-,CASRRGHTLSYEQYF,TGTGCCAGCAGGAGGGGACACACACTCTCCTACGAGCAGTACTTC
-,TRBJ1-1,15,TRBV19,-,CASSMFSSFGTEAFF,TGTGCCAGTAGTATGTTTTCCTCTTTTGGTACTGAAGCTTTCTTT
-,TRBJ2-7,17,TRBV15,-,CATSRNHETGNSYEQYF,TGTGCCACCAGCAGGAACCATGAGACAGGTAACTCCTACGAGCAGTACTTC
TRBD2,TRBJ2-1,19,TRBV7-3,-,CASSFYPRGGVRGENEQFF,TGTGCCAGCAGCTTCTACCCCCGGGGGGGGGTGAGGGGGGAGAATGAGCAGTTCTTC
TRBD1,TRBJ1-1,16,TRBV5-5,-,CASSFMADRGSTEAFF,TGTGCCAGCAGCTTTATGGCGGACAGGGGGAGTACTGAAGCTTTCTTT
-,TRBJ2-2,15,TRBV9,few,CASSVGQGLGGELFF,TGTGCCAGCAGCGTAGGGCAGGGGTTGGGCGGGGAGCTGTTTTTT
-,TRBJ1-1,14,TRBV19,-,CASNRAGGNTEAFF,TGTGCCAGTAACCGAGCGGGAGGGAACACTGAAGCTTTCTTT
-,TRBJ1-6,17,TRBV7-6,-,CASSLVGSATYNSPLHF,TGTGCCAGCAGCTTAGTTGGCAGCGCAACATATAATTCACCCCTCCACTTT